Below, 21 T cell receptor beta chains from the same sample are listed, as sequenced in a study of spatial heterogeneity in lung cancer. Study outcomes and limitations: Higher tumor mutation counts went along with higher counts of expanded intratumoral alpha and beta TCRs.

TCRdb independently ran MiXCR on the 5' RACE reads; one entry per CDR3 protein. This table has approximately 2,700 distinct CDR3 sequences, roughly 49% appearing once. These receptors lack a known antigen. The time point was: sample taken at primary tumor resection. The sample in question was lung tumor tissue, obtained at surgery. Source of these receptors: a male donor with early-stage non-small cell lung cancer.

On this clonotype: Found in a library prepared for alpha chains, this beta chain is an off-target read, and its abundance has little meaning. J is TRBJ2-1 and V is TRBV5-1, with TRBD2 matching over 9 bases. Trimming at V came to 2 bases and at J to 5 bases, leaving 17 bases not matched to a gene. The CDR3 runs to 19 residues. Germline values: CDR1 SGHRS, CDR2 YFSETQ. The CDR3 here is CASSFFVASGTSLNNEQFF. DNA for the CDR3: TGCGCCAGCAGCTTTTTTGTGGCTTCGGGGACTAGCCTGAACAATGAGCAGTTCTTC. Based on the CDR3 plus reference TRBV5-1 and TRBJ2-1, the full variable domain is KAGVTQTPRYLIKTRGQQVTLSCSPISGHRSVSWYQQTPGQGLQFLFEYFSETQRNKGNFPGRFSGRQFSNSRSEMNVSTLELGDSALYLCASSFFVASGTSLNNEQFFGPGTRLTVL.

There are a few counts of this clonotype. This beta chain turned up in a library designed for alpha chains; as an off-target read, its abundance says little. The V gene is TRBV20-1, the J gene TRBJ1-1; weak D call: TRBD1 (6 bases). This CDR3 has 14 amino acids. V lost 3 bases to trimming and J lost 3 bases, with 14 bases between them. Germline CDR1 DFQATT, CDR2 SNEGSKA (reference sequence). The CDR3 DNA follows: TGCAGTGCTAGCTCCTCCCGGGGGCACACTGAAGCTTTCTTT. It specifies CSASSSRGHTEAFF.

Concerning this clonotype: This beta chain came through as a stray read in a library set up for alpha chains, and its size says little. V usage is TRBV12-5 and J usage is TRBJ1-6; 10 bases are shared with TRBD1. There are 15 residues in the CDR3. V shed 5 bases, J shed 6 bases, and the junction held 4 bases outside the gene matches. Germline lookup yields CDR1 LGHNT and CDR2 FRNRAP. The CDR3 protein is CASGPGQGINSPLHF. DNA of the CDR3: TGTGCTAGTGGTCCGGGACAGGGGATTAATTCACCCCTCCACTTT.

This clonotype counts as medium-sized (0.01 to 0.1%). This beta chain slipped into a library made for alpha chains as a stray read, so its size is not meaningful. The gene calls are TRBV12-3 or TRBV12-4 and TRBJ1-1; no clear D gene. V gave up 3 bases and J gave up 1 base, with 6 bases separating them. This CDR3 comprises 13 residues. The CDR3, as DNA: TGTGCCAGCAGTTTGGGTCCGAACACTGAAGCTTTCTTT. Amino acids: CASSLGPNTEAFF.

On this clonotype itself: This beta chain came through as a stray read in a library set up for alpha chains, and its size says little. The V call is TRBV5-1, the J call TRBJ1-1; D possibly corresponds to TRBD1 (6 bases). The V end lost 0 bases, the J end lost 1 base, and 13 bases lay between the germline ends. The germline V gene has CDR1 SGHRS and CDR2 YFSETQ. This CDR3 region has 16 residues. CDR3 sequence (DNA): TGCGCCAGCAGCTTGGGGTCCGGGACACAGAACACTGAAGCTTTCTTT. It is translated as CASSLGSGTQNTEAFF.

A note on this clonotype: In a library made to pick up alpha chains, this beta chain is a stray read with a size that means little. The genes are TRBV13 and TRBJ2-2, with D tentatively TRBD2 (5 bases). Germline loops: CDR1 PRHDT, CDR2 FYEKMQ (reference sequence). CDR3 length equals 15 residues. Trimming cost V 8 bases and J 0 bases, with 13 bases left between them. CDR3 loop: CASSADGANTGELFF. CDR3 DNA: TGTGCCAGCTCAGCCGACGGGGCGAACACCGGGGAGCTGTTTTTT.

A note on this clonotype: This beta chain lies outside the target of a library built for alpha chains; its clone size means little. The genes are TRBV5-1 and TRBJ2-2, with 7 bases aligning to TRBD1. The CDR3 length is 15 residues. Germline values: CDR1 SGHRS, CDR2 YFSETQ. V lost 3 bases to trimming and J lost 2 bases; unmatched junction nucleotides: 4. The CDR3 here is CASSSGQRNTGELFF. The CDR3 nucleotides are TGCGCCAGCAGCTCGGGACAGCGAAACACCGGGGAGCTGTTTTTT.

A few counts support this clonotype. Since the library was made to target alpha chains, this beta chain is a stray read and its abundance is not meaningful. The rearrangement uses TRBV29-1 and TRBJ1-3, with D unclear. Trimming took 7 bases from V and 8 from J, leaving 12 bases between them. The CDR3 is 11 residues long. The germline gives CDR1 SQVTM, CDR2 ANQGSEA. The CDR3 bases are TGCAGCGCCTCAAGCTCGGACACCATATATTTT. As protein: CSASSSDTIYF.

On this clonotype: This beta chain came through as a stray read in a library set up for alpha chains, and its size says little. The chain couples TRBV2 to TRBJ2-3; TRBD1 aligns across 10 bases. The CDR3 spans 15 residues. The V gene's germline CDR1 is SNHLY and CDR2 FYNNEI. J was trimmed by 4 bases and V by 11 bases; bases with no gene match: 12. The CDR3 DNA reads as TGTGCCGCCGAAACAGACAGGGGGCTCCCAGATACGCAGTATTTT. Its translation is CAAETDRGLPDTQYF.

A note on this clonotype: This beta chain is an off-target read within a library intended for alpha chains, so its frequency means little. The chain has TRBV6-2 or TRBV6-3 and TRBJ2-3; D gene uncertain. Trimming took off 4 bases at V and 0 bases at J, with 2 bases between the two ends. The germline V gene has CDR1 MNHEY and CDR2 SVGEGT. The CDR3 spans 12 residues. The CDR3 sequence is CASSLSTDTQYF. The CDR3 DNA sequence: TGTGCCAGCAGTTTGAGCACAGATACGCAGTATTTT.

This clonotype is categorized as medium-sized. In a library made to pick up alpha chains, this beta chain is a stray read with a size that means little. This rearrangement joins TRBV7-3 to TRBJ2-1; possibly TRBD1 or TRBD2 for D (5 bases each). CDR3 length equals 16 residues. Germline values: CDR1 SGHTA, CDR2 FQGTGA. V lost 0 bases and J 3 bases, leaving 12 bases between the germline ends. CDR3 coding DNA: TGTGCCAGCAGCTTAACTGGGGGATACAACTACAATGAGCAGTTCTTC. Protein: CASSLTGGYNYNEQFF.

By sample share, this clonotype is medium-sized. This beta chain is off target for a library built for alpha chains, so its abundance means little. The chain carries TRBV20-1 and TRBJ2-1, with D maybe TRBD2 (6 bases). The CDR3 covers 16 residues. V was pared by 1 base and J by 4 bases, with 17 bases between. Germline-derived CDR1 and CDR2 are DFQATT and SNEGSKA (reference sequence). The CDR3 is CSARAVKAGLYNEQFF. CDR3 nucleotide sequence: TGCAGTGCTAGAGCTGTCAAAGCGGGTCTATACAATGAGCAGTTCTTC.

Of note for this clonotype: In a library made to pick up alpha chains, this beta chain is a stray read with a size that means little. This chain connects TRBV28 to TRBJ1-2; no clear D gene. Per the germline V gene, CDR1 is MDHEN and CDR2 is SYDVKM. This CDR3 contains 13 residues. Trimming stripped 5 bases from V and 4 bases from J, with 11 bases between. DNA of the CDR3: TGTGCCAGCAGTACCGACACACGCTATGGCTACACCTTC. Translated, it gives CASSTDTRYGYTF.

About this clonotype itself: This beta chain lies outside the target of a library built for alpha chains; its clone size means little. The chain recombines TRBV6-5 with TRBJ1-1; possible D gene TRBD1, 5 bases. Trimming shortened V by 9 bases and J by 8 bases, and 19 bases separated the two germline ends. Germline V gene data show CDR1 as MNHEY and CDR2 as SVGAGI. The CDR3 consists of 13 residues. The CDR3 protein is CASFGQSYSEAFF. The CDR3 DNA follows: TGTGCCAGTTTCGGACAAAGTTATTCAGAAGCTTTCTTT.

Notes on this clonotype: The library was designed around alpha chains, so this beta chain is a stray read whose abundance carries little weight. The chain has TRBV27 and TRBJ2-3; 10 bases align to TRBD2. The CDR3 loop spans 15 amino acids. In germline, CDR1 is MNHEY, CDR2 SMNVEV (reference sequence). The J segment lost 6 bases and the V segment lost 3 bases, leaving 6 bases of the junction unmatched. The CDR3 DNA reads TGTGCCAGCAGTTTTGAGAGCGGGAGGGCCGATACGCAGTATTTT. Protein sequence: CASSFESGRADTQYF.

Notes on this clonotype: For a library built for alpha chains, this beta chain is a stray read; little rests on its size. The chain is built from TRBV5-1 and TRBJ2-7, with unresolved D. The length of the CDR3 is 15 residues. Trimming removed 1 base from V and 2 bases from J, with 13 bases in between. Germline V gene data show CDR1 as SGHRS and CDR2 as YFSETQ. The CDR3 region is CASSLSLISPYEQYF. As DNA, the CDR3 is TGCGCCAGCAGCTTGAGTCTCATCAGCCCCTACGAGCAGTACTTC. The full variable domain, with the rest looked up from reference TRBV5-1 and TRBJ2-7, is KAGVTQTPRYLIKTRGQQVTLSCSPISGHRSVSWYQQTPGQGLQFLFEYFSETQRNKGNFPGRFSGRQFSNSRSEMNVSTLELGDSALYLCASSLSLISPYEQYFGPGTRLTVT.

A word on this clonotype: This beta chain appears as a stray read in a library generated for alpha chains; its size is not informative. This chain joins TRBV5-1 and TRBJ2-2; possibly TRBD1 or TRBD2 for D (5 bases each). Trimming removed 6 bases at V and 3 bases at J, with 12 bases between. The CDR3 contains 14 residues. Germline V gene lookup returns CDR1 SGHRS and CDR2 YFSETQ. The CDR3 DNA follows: TGCGCCAGCAATCATCCGGGACACACCGGGGAGCTGTTTTTT. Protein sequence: CASNHPGHTGELFF.

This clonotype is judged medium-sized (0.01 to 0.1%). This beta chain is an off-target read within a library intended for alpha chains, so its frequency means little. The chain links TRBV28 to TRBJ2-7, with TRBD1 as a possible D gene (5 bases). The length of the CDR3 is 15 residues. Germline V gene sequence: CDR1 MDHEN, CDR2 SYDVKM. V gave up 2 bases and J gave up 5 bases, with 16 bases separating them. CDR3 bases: TGTGCCAGCAGTTTAGGGCAGGGTTTGCGGAACGAGCAGTACTTC. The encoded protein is CASSLGQGLRNEQYF. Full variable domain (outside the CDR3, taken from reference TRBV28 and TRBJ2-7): DVKVTQSSRYLVKRTGEKVFLECVQDMDHENMFWYRQDPGLGLRLIYFSYDVKMKEKGDIPEGYSVSREKKERFSLILESASTNQTSMYLCASSLGQGLRNEQYFGPGTRLTVT.

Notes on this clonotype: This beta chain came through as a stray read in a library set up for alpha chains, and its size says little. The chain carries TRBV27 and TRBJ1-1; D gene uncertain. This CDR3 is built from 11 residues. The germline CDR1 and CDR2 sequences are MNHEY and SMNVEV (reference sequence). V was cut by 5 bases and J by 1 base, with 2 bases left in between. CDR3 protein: CASSRNTEAFF. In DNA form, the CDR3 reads TGTGCCAGCAGTCGGAACACTGAAGCTTTCTTT.

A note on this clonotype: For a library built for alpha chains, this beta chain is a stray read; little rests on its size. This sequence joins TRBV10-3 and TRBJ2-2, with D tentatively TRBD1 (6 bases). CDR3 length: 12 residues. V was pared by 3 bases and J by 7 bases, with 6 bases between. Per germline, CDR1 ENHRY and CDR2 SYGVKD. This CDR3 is CAISEQGGELFF. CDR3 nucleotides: TGTGCCATCAGTGAACAGGGCGGGGAGCTGTTTTTT.

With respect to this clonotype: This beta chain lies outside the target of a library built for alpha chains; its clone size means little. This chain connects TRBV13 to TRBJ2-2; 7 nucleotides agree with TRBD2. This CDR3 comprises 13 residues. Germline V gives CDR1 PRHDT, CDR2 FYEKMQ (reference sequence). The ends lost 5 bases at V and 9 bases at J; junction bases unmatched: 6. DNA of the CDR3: TGTGCCAGCAGCCGAAGCGGGATTAGGGAGCTGTTTTTT. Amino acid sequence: CASSRSGIRELFF.